This is a list of T cell receptor beta chains from one sample in a study of blood T cell repertoires in COVID-19. Assay: immunoSEQ multiplex PCR; the TCRdb copy retains only in-frame clones and omits some. The sample shows approximately 82,000 clones, around 84% of them seen only once. The sequenced sample consisted of peripheral blood. Receptor source: a woman between 65 and 79 years old with acute or convalescent COVID-19. The CDR3 runs from the conserved cysteine through the conserved F or W. The D gene is left open where the match is weak. Where a row states a size, it is once, few, many or the class of an expanded clone; other rows omit it.

>TRBJ2-5|.|.|TRBV5-4
TGTGCCAGCAGCCCCTCCCGGAGGGGCCAACAAGAGACCCAGTACTTC
CASSPSRRGQQETQYF
>TRBJ1-5|.|.|TRBV5-1
TGCGCCAGCAGCTTGGAGGGGGGGAATCAGCCCCAGCATTTT
CASSLEGGNQPQHF
>TRBJ2-4|once|TRBD2|TRBV18
TGTGCCAGCTCACCACATAGCGGGGGCATTCAGTACTTC
CASSPHSGGIQYF
>TRBJ1-2|.|TRBD1|TRBV18
TGTGCCAGCTCACCAACACGGGACAGTGGCTACACCTTC
CASSPTRDSGYTF
>TRBJ1-4|.|TRBD1|TRBV9
TGTGCCAGCAGCTCGAGACCGACAGGGACTAATGAAAAACTGTTTTTT
CASSSRPTGTNEKLFF
>TRBJ1-1|.|.|TRBV5-1
TGCGCCAGCAGCTTGGTACTGACAGGAAGTGGCACTGAAGCTTTCTTT
CASSLVLTGSGTEAFF
>TRBJ2-7|.|TRBD1|TRBV10-3
TGTGCCTATAAACCGGGACAGAACTACGAGCAGTACTTC
CAYKPGQNYEQYF
>TRBJ2-7|.|.|TRBV30
TGTGCCTGGAGTGGATTGGCGGTGTGGGAGCAGTACTTC
CAWSGLAVWEQYF
>TRBJ2-1|.|TRBD2|TRBV7-3
TGTGCCAGCAGCTTCCTTAGCGGGAGGTACGTTAATGAGCAGTTCTTC
CASSFLSGRYVNEQFF
>TRBJ2-6|.|TRBD2|TRBV19
TGTGCCAGTAGTACCACAGGACTAGGCTCTGGGGCCAACGTCCTGACTTTC
CASSTTGLGSGANVLTF
>TRBJ2-3|.|TRBD2|TRBV3-1/TRBV3-2
TGTGCCAGCAGCCACTTCCTAGCGGGAGGAACAGATACGCAGTATTTT
CASSHFLAGGTDTQYF
>TRBJ2-2|.|TRBD1|TRBV6-5
TGTGCCAGCAGCCTTAACAGGGGGCTCACCGGGGAGCTGTTTTTT
CASSLNRGLTGELFF
>TRBJ1-2|.|.|TRBV3-1/TRBV3-2
TGTGCCAGCAGCCAGACACAGGGACCCTATGGCTACACCTTC
CASSQTQGPYGYTF
>TRBJ2-3|.|.|TRBV6-2/TRBV6-3
TGTGCCAGCAGTTACTCGCAGAATACGCAGTATTTT
CASSYSQNTQYF
>TRBJ2-5|.|TRBD2|TRBV19
TGTGCCAGTTGGGGGGGAGAGACCCAGTACTTC
CASWGGETQYF
>TRBJ1-1|.|.|TRBV9
TGTGCCAGCAGCGTAGCCGGCAGGGCCTTGAACACTGAAGCTTTCTTT
CASSVAGRALNTEAFF
>TRBJ2-5|.|TRBD1|TRBV25-1
TGTGCCAGCAGTGGGGGACAGACAGAGACCCAGTACTTC
CASSGGQTETQYF
>TRBJ1-1|.|TRBD1|TRBV7-3
TGTGCCAGCAGCTTAACGCAGGGGGCCACTGAAGCTTTCTTT
CASSLTQGATEAFF
>TRBJ1-5|.|TRBD1|TRBV7-2
TGTGCCAGCAGCTTCTCAGGGGGGAATCAGCCCCAGCATTTT
CASSFSGGNQPQHF
>TRBJ2-4|many|.|TRBV19
TGTGCCAGTAGTATAGGCAGGGGAGACATTCAGTACTTC
CASSIGRGDIQYF
>TRBJ2-1|.|TRBD2|TRBV7-9
TGTGCCAGCAGCTTACTCGGTCTAGCGGGGATTAACAATGAGCAGTTCTTC
CASSLLGLAGINNEQFF
>TRBJ1-5|.|TRBD1|TRBV19
TGTGCCACCATGTCGGGACAGGGCAATCAGCCCCAGCATTTT
CATMSGQGNQPQHF
>TRBJ1-2|.|.|TRBV15
TGTGCCACCGCCAGACTACCTAACTATGGCTACACCTTC
CATARLPNYGYTF
>TRBJ1-5|.|.|TRBV3-1/TRBV3-2
TGTGCCAGCAGCCAGGGCAGGGTTAATCAGCCCCAGCATTTT
CASSQGRVNQPQHF
>TRBJ1-5|.|.|TRBV19
TGTGCCAGTAGTACATTCCGGACAGTCCTCCTAATCAATCAGCCCCAGCATTTT
CASSTFRTVLLINQPQHF
>TRBJ1-5|few|TRBD1|TRBV24-1
TGTGCCACCAGTGATGCCGGGACAGCCAATCAGCCCCAGCATTTT
CATSDAGTANQPQHF
>TRBJ2-5|.|.|TRBV6-2/TRBV6-3
TGTGCCAGCAGCACAGGTTCCCCCCAAGAGACCCAGTACTTC
CASSTGSPQETQYF
>TRBJ2-5|.|.|TRBV29-1
TGCAGCGTTGAAGATTCCCGACAGGTACAAGAGACCCAGTACTTC
CSVEDSRQVQETQYF
>TRBJ2-7|.|.|TRBV4-1
TGCGCCAGCAGCCAAGTATCAGGTGGAGGGATCTACGAGCAGTACTTC
CASSQVSGGGIYEQYF
>TRBJ2-1|.|TRBD2|TRBV6-2/TRBV6-3
TGTGCCAGCAGTGTCCTTATGGGTAGCGGGGACTACAATGAGCAGTTCTTC
CASSVLMGSGDYNEQFF